One T cell receptor (beta chain) is described in this entry. CDR1 and CDR2 from the germline V gene are SGHTS and YDEGEE. The CDR3 is 14 residues long. Between the trimmed V and J ends, which lost 4 bases and 3 bases, there was a span of 14 bases. Clones were read by immunoSEQ multiplex PCR, and TCRdb kept only the in-frame ones, dropping some. Here the sample spans approximately 61,000 clones, around 80% being singletons. The data were obtained in a study of OX40 agonist ivuxolimab in advanced cancers. Overall study: There were three patients with partial responses, one having hepatocellular carcinoma and two cutaneous melanoma.

This TCR came from an adult with an advanced solid tumor such as melanoma, head and neck, liver or kidney cancer. J is TRBJ2-7 and V is TRBV5-8; D is possibly TRBD1 (6 bases). The source material was CD4+ or CD8+ T cells sorted from blood, sampled in a trial of the OX40 agonist ivuxolimab. CDR3 sequence: CASSARDTYYEQYF. In DNA form, the CDR3 reads TGTGCCAGCAGCGCCCGGGACACTTACTACGAGCAGTACTTC.